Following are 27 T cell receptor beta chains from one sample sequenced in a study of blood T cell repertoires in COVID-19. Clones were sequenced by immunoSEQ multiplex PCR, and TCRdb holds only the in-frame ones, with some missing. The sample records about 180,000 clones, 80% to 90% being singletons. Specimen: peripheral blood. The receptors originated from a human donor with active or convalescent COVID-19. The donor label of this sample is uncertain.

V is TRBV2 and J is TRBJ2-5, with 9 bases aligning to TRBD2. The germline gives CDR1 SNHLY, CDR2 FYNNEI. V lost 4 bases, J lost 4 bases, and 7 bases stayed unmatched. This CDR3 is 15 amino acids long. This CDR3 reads CASSAAGGLSETQYF. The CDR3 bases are TGTGCCAGCAGTGCCGCGGGGGGGCTTTCAGAGACCCAGTACTTC.

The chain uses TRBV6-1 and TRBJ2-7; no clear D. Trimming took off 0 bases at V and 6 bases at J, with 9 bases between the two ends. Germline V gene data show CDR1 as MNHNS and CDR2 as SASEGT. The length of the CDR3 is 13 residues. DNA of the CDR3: TGTGCCAGCAGTGAAGCTTCCTTCCGCGAGCAGTACTTC. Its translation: CASSEASFREQYF.

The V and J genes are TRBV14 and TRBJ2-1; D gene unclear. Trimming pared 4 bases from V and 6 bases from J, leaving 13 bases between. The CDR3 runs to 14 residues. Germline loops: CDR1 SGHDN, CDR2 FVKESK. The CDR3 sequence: CASSPLFPGNEQFF. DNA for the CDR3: TGTGCCAGCAGCCCCCTTTTCCCCGGCAATGAGCAGTTCTTC.

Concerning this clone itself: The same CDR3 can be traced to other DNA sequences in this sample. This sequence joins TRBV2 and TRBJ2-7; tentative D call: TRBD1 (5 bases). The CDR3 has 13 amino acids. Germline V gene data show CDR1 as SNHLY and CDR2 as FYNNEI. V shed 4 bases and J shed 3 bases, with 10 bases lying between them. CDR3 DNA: TGTGCCAGCAGTGTTGGGCAGGGCTACGAGCAGTACTTC. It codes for CASSVGQGYEQYF.

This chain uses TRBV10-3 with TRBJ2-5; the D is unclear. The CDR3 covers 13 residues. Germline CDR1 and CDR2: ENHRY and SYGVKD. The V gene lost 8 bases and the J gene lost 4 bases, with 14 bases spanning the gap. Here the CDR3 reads CAIGLGLAETQYF. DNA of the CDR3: TGTGCCATCGGTCTCGGGTTGGCAGAGACCCAGTACTTC.

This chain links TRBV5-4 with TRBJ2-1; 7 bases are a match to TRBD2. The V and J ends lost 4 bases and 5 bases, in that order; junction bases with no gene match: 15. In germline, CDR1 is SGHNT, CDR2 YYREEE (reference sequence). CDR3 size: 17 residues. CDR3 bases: TGTGCCAGCAGCCGCGGACGTGGTGGGGGGGTCGACAATGAGCAGTTCTTC. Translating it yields CASSRGRGGGVDNEQFF.

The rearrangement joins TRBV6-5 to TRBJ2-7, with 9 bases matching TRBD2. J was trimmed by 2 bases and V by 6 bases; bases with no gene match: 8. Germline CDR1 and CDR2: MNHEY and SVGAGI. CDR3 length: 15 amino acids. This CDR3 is CASRDASGNTYEQYF. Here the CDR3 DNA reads TGTGCCAGCAGGGATGCTAGCGGGAACACCTACGAGCAGTACTTC.

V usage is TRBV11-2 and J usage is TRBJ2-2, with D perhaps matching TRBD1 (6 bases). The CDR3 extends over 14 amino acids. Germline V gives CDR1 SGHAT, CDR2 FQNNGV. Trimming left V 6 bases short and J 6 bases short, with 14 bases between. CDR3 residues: CASRRQVTSGELFF. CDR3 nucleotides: TGTGCCAGCAGAAGACAGGTTACGTCCGGGGAGCTGTTTTTT.

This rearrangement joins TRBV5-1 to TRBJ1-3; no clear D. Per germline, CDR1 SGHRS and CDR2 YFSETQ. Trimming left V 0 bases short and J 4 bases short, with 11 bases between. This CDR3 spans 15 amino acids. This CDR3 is CASSLDQVSGNTIYF. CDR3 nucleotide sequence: TGCGCCAGCAGCTTGGATCAGGTTTCGGGAAACACCATATATTTT.

This CDR3 reads CASSLAGFGYTF. CDR3 coding DNA: TGTGCCAGCAGTTTAGCGGGGTTTGGCTACACCTTC. The chain joins TRBV28 to TRBJ1-2; no firm D call. The CDR3 runs 12 residues. V lost 2 bases and J lost 7, with 8 bases in between. CDR1 is MDHEN, CDR2 SYDVKM, per germline.

The CDR3 DNA reads as TGCGCCAGCAGCTTGGCGGTGAGCTCTGGAAACACCATATATTTT. This sequence encodes CASSLAVSSGNTIYF. The rearrangement links TRBV5-1 to TRBJ1-3; D is undetermined. V was cut by 0 bases and J by 0 bases, with 7 bases left in between. Germline CDR1 SGHRS, CDR2 YFSETQ. The length of the CDR3 is 15 residues.

The CDR3 is CASMRTGALAETQYF. The CDR3 nucleotides are TGTGCCAGTATGAGGACAGGGGCGTTGGCAGAGACCCAGTACTTC. The genes are TRBV19 and TRBJ2-5; 9 bases map to TRBD1. CDR1 and CDR2 (germline): LNHDA, SQIVND (reference sequence). This CDR3 is built from 15 residues. Trimming at V came to 7 bases and at J to 4 bases, leaving 10 bases not matched to a gene.

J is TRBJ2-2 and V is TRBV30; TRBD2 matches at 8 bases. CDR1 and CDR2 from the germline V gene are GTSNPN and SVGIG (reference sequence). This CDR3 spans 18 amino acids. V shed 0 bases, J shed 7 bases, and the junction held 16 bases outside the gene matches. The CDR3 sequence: CAWSVWGPGGPMGGELFF. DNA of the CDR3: TGTGCCTGGAGTGTGTGGGGACCGGGAGGGCCCATGGGCGGGGAGCTGTTTTTT.

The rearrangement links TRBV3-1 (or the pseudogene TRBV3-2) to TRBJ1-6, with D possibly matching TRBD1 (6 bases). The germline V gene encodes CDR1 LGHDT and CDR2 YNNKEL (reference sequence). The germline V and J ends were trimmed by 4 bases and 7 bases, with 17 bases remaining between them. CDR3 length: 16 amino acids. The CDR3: CASSPTSTGWNSPLHF. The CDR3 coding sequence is TGTGCCAGCAGCCCTACCTCTACAGGGTGGAATTCACCCCTCCACTTT.

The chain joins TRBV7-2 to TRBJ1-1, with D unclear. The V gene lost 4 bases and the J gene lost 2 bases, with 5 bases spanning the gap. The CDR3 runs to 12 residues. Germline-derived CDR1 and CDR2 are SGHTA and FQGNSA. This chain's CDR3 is CASSYRNTEAFF. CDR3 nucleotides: TGTGCCAGCAGCTATCGTAACACTGAAGCTTTCTTT.

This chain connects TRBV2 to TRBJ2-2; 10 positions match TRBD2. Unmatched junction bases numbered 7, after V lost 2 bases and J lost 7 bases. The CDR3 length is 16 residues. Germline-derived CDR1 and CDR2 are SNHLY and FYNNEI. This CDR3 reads CASSEPAGGLGGELFF. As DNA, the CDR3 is TGTGCCAGCAGTGAACCAGCGGGGGGGCTTGGCGGGGAGCTGTTTTTT.

CDR3: CASATQGYTEAFF. In nucleotides, the CDR3 is TGCGCCAGCGCGACACAGGGCTACACTGAAGCTTTCTTT. The V and J genes are TRBV5-1 and TRBJ1-1; tentative D call: TRBD1 (6 bases). This CDR3 is 13 amino acids long. The V and J ends lost 7 bases and 3 bases respectively, with 13 bases between them. Germline values: CDR1 SGHRS, CDR2 YFSETQ.

The CDR3 loop reads CASSLLAGTTYNEQFF. CDR3 nucleotides: TGTGCCAGCAGCTTACTAGCGGGGACTACCTACAATGAGCAGTTCTTC. The V gene is TRBV7-3, the J gene TRBJ2-1, with 9 bases matching TRBD2. CDR1 SGHTA and CDR2 FQGTGA come from the germline V gene. The length of the CDR3 is 16 residues. The V and J ends lost 2 bases and 2 bases, in that order; junction bases with no gene match: 4.

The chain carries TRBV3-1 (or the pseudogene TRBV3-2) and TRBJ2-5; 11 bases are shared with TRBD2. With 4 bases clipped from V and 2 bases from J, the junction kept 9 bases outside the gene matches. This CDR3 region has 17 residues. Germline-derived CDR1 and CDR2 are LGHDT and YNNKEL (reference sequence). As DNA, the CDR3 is TGTGCCAGCAGCCCCTGGAATAGCGGGAGGGGACAAGAGACCCAGTACTTC. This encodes CASSPWNSGRGQETQYF.

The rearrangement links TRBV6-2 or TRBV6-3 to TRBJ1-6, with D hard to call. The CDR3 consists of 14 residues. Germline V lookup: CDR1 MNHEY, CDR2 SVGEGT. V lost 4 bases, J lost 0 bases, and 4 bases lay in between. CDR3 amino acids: CASSFSSYNSPLHF. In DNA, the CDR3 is TGTGCCAGCAGTTTTAGCTCCTATAATTCACCCCTCCACTTT.

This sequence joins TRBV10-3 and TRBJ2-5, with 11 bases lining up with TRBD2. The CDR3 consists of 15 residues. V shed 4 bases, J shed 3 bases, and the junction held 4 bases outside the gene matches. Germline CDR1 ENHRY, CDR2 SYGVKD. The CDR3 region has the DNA TGTGCCATCAGTGGTATAGCGGGGGGGGAAGAGACCCAGTACTTC. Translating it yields CAISGIAGGEETQYF.

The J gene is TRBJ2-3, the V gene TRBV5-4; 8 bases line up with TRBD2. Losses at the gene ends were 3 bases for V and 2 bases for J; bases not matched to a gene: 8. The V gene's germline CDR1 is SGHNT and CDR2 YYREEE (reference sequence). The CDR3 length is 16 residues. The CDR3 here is CASSSGGAPHTDTQYF. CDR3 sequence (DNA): TGTGCCAGCAGCTCCGGGGGGGCCCCCCACACAGATACGCAGTATTTT.

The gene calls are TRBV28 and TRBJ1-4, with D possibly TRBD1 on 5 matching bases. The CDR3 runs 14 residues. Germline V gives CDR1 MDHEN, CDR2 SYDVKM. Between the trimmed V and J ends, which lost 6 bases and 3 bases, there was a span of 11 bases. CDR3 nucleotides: TGTGCCAGCAGACCGGGGGAGGCTAATGAAAAACTGTTTTTT. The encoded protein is CASRPGEANEKLFF.

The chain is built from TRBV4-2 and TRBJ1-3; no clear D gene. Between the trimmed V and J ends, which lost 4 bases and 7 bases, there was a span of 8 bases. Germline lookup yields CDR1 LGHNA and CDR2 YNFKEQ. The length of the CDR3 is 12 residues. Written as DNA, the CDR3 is TGTGCCAGCAGCCGTCTCGGTAACACCATATATTTT. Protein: CASSRLGNTIYF.

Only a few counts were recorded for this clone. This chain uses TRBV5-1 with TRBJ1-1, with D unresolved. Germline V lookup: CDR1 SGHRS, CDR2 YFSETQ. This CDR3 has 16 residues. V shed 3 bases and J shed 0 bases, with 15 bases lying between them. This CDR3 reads CASSSRDLAVNTEAFF. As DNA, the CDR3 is TGCGCCAGCAGCTCCCGCGATCTGGCGGTGAACACTGAAGCTTTCTTT.

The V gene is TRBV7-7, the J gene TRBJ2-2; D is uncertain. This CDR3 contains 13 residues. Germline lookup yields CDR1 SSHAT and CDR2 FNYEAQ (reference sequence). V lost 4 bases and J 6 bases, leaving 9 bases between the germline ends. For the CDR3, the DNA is TGTGCCAGCAGCTGGTCGACACCCGGGGAGCTGTTTTTT. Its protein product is CASSWSTPGELFF. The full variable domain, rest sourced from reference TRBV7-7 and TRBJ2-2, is GAGVSQSPRYKVTKRGQDVTLRCDPISSHATLYWYQQALGQGPEFLTYFNYEAQPDKSGLPSDRFSAERPEGSISTLTIQRTEQRDSAMYRCASSWSTPGELFFGEGSRLTVL.

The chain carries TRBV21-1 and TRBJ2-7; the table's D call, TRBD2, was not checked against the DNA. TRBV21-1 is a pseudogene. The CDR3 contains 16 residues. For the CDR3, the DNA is TGTGCCAGCAGCAAAAAGGAATCGGGACTAGCTTCCGAGCAGTACTTC. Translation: CASSKKESGLASEQYF.